These T cell receptor beta chains were read from a single sample in a study of blood T cell repertoires in COVID-19. The repertoire was sequenced with immunoSEQ multiplex PCR; TCRdb's copy has only in-frame clones and lacks some. The table has 400,000 to 500,000 clones, about 88% seen once. Sequencing used PBMCs or T cells enriched from blood (not recorded which). The receptors stem from a woman between 18 and 30 years old who had been exposed to COVID-19. The CDR3 runs from the conserved cysteine through the conserved F or W. The D gene is left open where the match is weak. Size values are once, few and many counts, or a class for expanded clones, and some rows have none.

V,D,J,size,DNA,CDR3
TRBV2,TRBD1,TRBJ2-1,-,TGTGCCAGAAGCGACAGGGTGTACAACAATGAGCAGTTCTTC,CARSDRVYNNEQFF
TRBV10-3,TRBD2,TRBJ2-5,-,TGTGCCATCAGTGAGTGGGAGCGGGGGAGCCAAGAGACCCAGTACTTC,CAISEWERGSQETQYF
TRBV2,-,TRBJ1-2,-,TGTGCCAGCAGCCTCAGGGAGGGGATTAACTATGGCTACACCTTC,CASSLREGINYGYTF
TRBV5-4,TRBD2,TRBJ2-5,once,TGTGCCAGCAGCCCGGAACCGATACTAGCGGGGAGTCAGACCCAGTACTTC,CASSPEPILAGSQTQYF
TRBV2,-,TRBJ2-3,-,TGTGCCAGCAGTGTGACACAGGGCACAGATACGCAGTATTTT,CASSVTQGTDTQYF
TRBV9,-,TRBJ1-1,-,TGTGCCAGCAGCGTAGATAAGGCGGGGAACACTGAAGCTTTCTTT,CASSVDKAGNTEAFF
TRBV7-9,TRBD1,TRBJ1-5,-,TGTGCCAGCAGCTTAGATGGACAGGGGAATAGTCAGCCCCAGCATTTT,CASSLDGQGNSQPQHF
TRBV7-6,-,TRBJ2-1,-,TGTGCCAGCAGCTTAGAGATAGGGAGCAATGAGCAGTTCTTC,CASSLEIGSNEQFF
TRBV7-2,-,TRBJ2-7,-,TGTGCCAGCAGCTCAACCTACGAGCAGTACTTC,CASSSTYEQYF
TRBV10-3,-,TRBJ1-2,-,TGTGCCATCAGTGAGGGTACGGCTAACTATGGCTACACCTTC,CAISEGTANYGYTF
TRBV29-1,TRBD2,TRBJ2-7,-,TGCAGCGGGGGACTAGCGGGCGAGCAGTACTTC,CSGGLAGEQYF
TRBV12-5,TRBD1,TRBJ2-2,-,TGTGCTAGTGGTTTGGTGGCAGGGGGTCACACCGGGGAGCTGTTTTTT,CASGLVAGGHTGELFF
TRBV27,TRBD1,TRBJ2-3,-,TGTGCCAGCAGTTTAGGGGGACAGACCTTTCATACGCAGTATTTT,CASSLGGQTFHTQYF
TRBV5-1,-,TRBJ1-1,-,TGCGCCAGCAGCCAAGGAAACAGGAACACTGAAGCTTTCTTT,CASSQGNRNTEAFF
TRBV3-1/TRBV3-2,TRBD2,TRBJ2-5,-,TGTGCCAGCAGCCAAGGACTAGCGGAGACCCAGTACTTC,CASSQGLAETQYF
TRBV23-1,TRBD1,TRBJ1-2,-,TGCGCCAGCATTCTGGGACAGATTAACTATGGCTACACCTTC,CASILGQINYGYTF
TRBV15,TRBD1,TRBJ2-7,-,TGTGCCACCAGCGCAGGACAGGGGGCCTACGAGCAGTACTTC,CATSAGQGAYEQYF
TRBV3-1/TRBV3-2,-,TRBJ1-1,-,TGTGCCAGCAGCCAAAGGGCGAGTTCAGGGAAGGAATCTTTCTTT,CASSQRASSGKESFF
TRBV2,-,TRBJ1-6,-,TGTGCCAGCACACGACTAGGGGTTACTTCACCCCTCCACTTT,CASTRLGVTSPLHF
TRBV2,-,TRBJ1-1,-,TGTGCCAGCAGGGCCACCTCAGGGAACCGAGCTTTCTTT,CASRATSGNRAFF
TRBV6-5,-,TRBJ2-3,-,TGTGCCAGCAGCTATAGCGGCCTTAGCACAGATACGCAGTATTTT,CASSYSGLSTDTQYF
TRBV2,TRBD1,TRBJ2-1,many,TGTGCCAGCAGTGGGTTCTTCAGGACAGGGGGAAAAAACAATGAGCAGTTCTTC,CASSGFFRTGGKNNEQFF
TRBV7-4,-,TRBJ1-4,-,TGTGCCAGCAGCCGCGGGAGGCAGGATTCTCTTAATGAAAAACTGTTTTTT,CASSRGRQDSLNEKLFF
TRBV7-2,TRBD2,TRBJ2-3,-,TGTGCCAGCAACGGGGGGGCAGGTTTTAAAGATACGCAGTATTTT,CASNGGAGFKDTQYF
TRBV11-1,-,TRBJ1-4,-,TGTGCCAGCAGCACCGCCGGAGGGGCCGCTAATGAAAAACTGTTTTTT,CASSTAGGAANEKLFF
TRBV28,-,TRBJ1-5,-,TGTGCCAGCAGGGTGAGCCAGGGAGGTCAGCCCCAGCATTTT,CASRVSQGGQPQHF
TRBV7-2,-,TRBJ2-1,-,TGTGCCAGCAGCTTTTCCGCGGTCTCCTACAATGAGCAGTTCTTC,CASSFSAVSYNEQFF
TRBV25-1,TRBD1,TRBJ2-2,-,TGTGCCAGCAGTGGGTACAGGGGAATCGGGGAGCTGTTTTTT,CASSGYRGIGELFF
TRBV2,TRBD1,TRBJ1-6,-,TGTGCCAGCAGTGTCCACAGGGGGGAATCACCCCTCCACTTT,CASSVHRGESPLHF
TRBV11-2,TRBD2,TRBJ2-7,-,TGTGCCAGCAGCCCCCTCCGGGAGGGGGGATATTTCTCCTACGAGCAGTACTTC,CASSPLREGGYFSYEQYF
TRBV3-1/TRBV3-2,-,TRBJ2-3,-,TGTGCCAGCAGCCAATTGTTAGCTCTTACAGATACGCAGTATTTT,CASSQLLALTDTQYF
TRBV9,-,TRBJ2-1,-,TGTGCCAGCAGCGCGACTAACCTGGGGTTCTGGTCCTACAATGAGCAGTTCTTC,CASSATNLGFWSYNEQFF
TRBV28,-,TRBJ1-4,-,TGTGCCAGCCAGAGGGTACCTAATGAAAAACTGTTTTTT,CASQRVPNEKLFF
TRBV5-4,TRBD1,TRBJ1-1,-,TGTGCCAGCAGCTTTGTACAGGGGGTTGAAGCTTTCTTT,CASSFVQGVEAFF
TRBV19,TRBD1,TRBJ1-2,once,TGTGCCAGTAGCATAACAGGGGACTATGGCTACACCTTC,CASSITGDYGYTF
TRBV2,TRBD2,TRBJ2-1,-,TGTGCCAGCAGCTTAAGTGGGCTAGCGGGAAATGAGCAGTTCTTC,CASSLSGLAGNEQFF
TRBV5-4,TRBD2,TRBJ2-3,many,TGTGCCAGCAGCTTAGCGGGAGGGCGGGATACGCAGTATTTT,CASSLAGGRDTQYF
TRBV19,-,TRBJ2-3,-,TGTGCCAGTAGAAGTGGCCGACTAGGGGTCACAGATACGCAGTATTTT,CASRSGRLGVTDTQYF
TRBV5-1,TRBD1,TRBJ2-7,-,TGCGCCAGCAGCCCCGGGACAGGGACCTACGAGCAGTACTTC,CASSPGTGTYEQYF
TRBV7-9,-,TRBJ2-3,-,TGTGCCAGCAGCTTAGCCGGGAGAGACACAGATACGCAGTATTTT,CASSLAGRDTDTQYF
TRBV7-9,TRBD1,TRBJ1-1,-,TGTGCCAGCAGCGCAACAGGGGCTGAAGCTTTCTTT,CASSATGAEAFF
TRBV27,-,TRBJ2-7,-,TGTGCCAGCAGTTTAAGCAGGGCTTCCCACGAGCAGTACTTC,CASSLSRASHEQYF
TRBV5-6,TRBD1,TRBJ1-1,once,TGTGCCAGCAGCTTAACAGGGGGGGAAGCTTTCTTT,CASSLTGGEAFF
TRBV28,-,TRBJ2-3,-,TGTGCCAGCAGTCCCTGGGACTCCCATCCTAGCACAGATACGCAGTATTTT,CASSPWDSHPSTDTQYF
TRBV7-3,-,TRBJ2-1,-,TGTGCCAGCAGCGACTATAGAAATGAGCAGTTCTTC,CASSDYRNEQFF
TRBV25-1,-,TRBJ1-5,once,TGTGCCAGTGGACAGTTCGGGAGCAATCAGCCCCAGCATTTT,CASGQFGSNQPQHF
TRBV7-9,-,TRBJ2-7,-,TGTGCCAGCAGCTTGGAGTCAGAGCAGTACTTC,CASSLESEQYF
TRBV9,-,TRBJ1-3,-,TGTGCCAGCAGCGTAGAGGAGGTCCTCTCTGGAAACACCATATATTTT,CASSVEEVLSGNTIYF